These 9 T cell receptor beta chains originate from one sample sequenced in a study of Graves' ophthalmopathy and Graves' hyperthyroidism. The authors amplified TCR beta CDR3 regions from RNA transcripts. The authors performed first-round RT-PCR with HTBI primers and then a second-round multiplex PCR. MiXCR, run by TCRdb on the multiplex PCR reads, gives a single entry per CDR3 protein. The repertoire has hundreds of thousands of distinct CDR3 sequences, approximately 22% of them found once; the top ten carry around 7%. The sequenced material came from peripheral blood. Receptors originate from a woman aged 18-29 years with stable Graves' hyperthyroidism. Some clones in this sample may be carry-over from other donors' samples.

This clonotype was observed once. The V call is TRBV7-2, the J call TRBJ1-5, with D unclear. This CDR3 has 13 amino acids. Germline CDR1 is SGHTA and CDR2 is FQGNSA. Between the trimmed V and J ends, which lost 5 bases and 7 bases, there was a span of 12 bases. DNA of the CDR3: TGTGCCAGCAGCCCCGGGCCTATCCAGCCCCAGCATTTT. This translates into CASSPGPIQPQHF.

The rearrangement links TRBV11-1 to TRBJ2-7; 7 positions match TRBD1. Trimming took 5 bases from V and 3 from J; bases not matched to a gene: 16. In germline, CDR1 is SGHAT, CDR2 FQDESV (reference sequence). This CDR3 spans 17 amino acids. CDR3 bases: TGTGCCAGCAGCGCATCCTCCGGGACAGCCAGACGCTACGAGCAGTACTTC. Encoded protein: CASSASSGTARRYEQYF.

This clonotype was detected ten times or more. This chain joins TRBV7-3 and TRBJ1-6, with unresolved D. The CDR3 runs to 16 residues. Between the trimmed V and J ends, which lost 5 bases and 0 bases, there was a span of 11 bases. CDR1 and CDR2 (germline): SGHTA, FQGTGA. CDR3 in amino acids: CASSDVWSSYNSPLHF. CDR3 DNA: TGTGCCAGCAGCGACGTATGGAGCTCCTATAATTCACCCCTCCACTTT.

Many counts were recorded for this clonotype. The CDR3, as DNA: TGTGCCAGCAGACCCAGGGGGGCGCGGACTGAAGCTTTCTTT. Translated, it gives CASRPRGARTEAFF. V gene TRBV28 combines with J gene TRBJ1-1; 7 positions agree with TRBD1. Looked up from germline, CDR1 is MDHEN and CDR2 is SYDVKM. V trimming: 6 bases; J trimming: 5 bases; junction bases outside the gene matches: 9. The CDR3 covers 14 residues.

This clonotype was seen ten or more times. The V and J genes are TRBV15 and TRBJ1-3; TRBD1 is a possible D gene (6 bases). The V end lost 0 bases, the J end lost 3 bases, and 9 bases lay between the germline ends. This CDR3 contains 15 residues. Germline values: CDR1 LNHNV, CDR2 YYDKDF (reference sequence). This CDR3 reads CATSRDQGNGNTIYF. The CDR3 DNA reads TGTGCCACCAGCAGAGACCAGGGGAATGGAAACACCATATATTTT.

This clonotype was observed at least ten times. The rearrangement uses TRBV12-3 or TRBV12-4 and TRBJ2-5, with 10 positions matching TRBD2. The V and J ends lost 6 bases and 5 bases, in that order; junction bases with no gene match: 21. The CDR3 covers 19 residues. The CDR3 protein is CASSPEISSGRPLEETQYF. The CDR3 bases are TGTGCCAGCAGCCCCGAGATAAGTAGCGGGAGGCCTTTAGAGGAGACCCAGTACTTC.

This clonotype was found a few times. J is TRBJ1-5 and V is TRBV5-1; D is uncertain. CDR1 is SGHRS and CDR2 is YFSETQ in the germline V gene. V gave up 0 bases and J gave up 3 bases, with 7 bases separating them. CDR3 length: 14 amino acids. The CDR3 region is CASSLGDVNQPQHF. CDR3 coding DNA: TGCGCCAGCAGCTTGGGAGACGTCAATCAGCCCCAGCATTTT.

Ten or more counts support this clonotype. The CDR3 nucleotides are TGTGCCAGCGGTAACAGGGAAACCTACGAGCAGTACTTC. Translated: CASGNRETYEQYF. The gene calls are TRBV12-3 or TRBV12-4 and TRBJ2-7; D may be TRBD1 (6 bases). The V end was cut by 8 bases, the J end by 2 bases, with 13 bases between. This CDR3 is built from 13 residues.

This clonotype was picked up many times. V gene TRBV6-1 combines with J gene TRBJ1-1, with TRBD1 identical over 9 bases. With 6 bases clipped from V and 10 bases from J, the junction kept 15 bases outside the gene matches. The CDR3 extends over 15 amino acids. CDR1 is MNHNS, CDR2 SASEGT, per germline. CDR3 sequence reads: CASSTDQTGGRGAFF. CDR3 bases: TGTGCCAGCAGCACGGACCAGACAGGGGGGCGGGGAGCTTTCTTT.